These 27 T cell receptor beta chains were all obtained from the same sample, sequenced in a study of shared clonotypes between healthy human individuals (dated by TCRdb to the early 2020s). Receptor libraries were prepared by the immunoSEQ multiplex PCR assay. TCRdb carries this immuneACCESS record with in-frame sequences only. Its versions omit some clonotypes, under half of them owing to an unresolved V gene in the studies checked, with the rest unexplained. Present in this sample are hundreds of thousands of clones, about three quarters of which were seen just once. Roughly 1.8% of the sample is taken by the ten largest. The sequenced sample consisted of memory CD4+ T cells sorted from blood. Taken with the paper, the label for cell subset or site translates to: CD45RA-negative fraction. The receptors derive from a woman aged 25-40 years in good health.

The V and J genes are TRBV27 and TRBJ2-7; possible D gene TRBD1, 5 bases. Between the trimmed V and J ends, which lost 6 bases and 3 bases, there was a span of 18 bases. The CDR3 consists of 15 residues. CDR1 is MNHEY and CDR2 is SMNVEV in the germline V gene (reference sequence). CDR3 sequence (DNA): TGTGCCAGCAGCTCTAGACAGCTCGGCCGCTACGAGCAGTACTTC. Encoded protein: CASSSRQLGRYEQYF.

The rearrangement uses TRBV5-1 and TRBJ2-7, with 13 bases fitting TRBD2. Per germline, CDR1 SGHRS and CDR2 YFSETQ. This CDR3 contains 15 residues. V gave up 5 bases and J gave up 3 bases; unmatched junction bases: 5. The CDR3, as DNA: TGCGCCAGCAGGCCCGGACTAGCGGGAGTCTACGAGCAGTACTTC. The encoded protein is CASRPGLAGVYEQYF.

The chain carries TRBV6-1 and TRBJ2-7; maybe TRBD2 (6 bases). The CDR3 runs 18 residues. The germline V gene has CDR1 MNHNS and CDR2 SASEGT. V was cut by 0 bases and J by 2 bases, with 20 bases left in between. CDR3 sequence reads: CASSEAGHGTLRPYEQYF. The CDR3 DNA is TGTGCCAGCAGTGAAGCTGGCCACGGGACTCTGAGACCCTACGAGCAGTACTTC.

V usage is TRBV27 and J usage is TRBJ2-3, with a weak D call TRBD1 (5 bases). The CDR3 consists of 15 residues. Germline CDR1 reads MNHEY; CDR2 reads SMNVEV (reference sequence). Between the trimmed V and J ends, which lost 11 bases and 3 bases, there was a span of 21 bases. The CDR3 nucleotides are TGTGCCCGCGACGACAGCCTCGCGAGTACAGATACGCAGTATTTT. Protein: CARDDSLASTDTQYF.

The chain carries TRBV7-2 and TRBJ2-1; TRBD2 agrees at 7 bases. V lost 6 bases and J lost 5; bases outside the gene matches: 13. CDR3 length: 16 residues. Germline-derived CDR1 and CDR2 are SGHTA and FQGNSA. For the CDR3, the DNA is TGTGCCAGCAGGCCTCCTCTAGCGGCATTACACAATGAGCAGTTCTTC. Residues: CASRPPLAALHNEQFF.

The chain joins TRBV27 to TRBJ2-5, with TRBD1 matching over 12 bases. Germline lookup yields CDR1 MNHEY and CDR2 SMNVEV (reference sequence). Trimming removed 6 bases from V and 6 bases from J; junction bases left unmatched: 11. CDR3 size: 16 residues. CDR3 amino acids: CASSLTGDRGRKTQYF. As DNA, the CDR3 is TGTGCCAGCAGCCTTACCGGGGACAGGGGGCGAAAGACCCAGTACTTC.

The chain combines TRBV10-3 with TRBJ1-2, with TRBD1 as a possible D gene (5 bases). Looked up from germline, CDR1 is ENHRY and CDR2 is SYGVKD. This CDR3 is built from 14 residues. V dropped 2 bases and J dropped 4 bases, with 11 bases sitting between them. CDR3: CAISERDGLYGYTF. The CDR3 DNA reads TGTGCCATCAGTGAGAGGGACGGACTCTATGGCTACACCTTC.

J is TRBJ2-3 and V is TRBV6-7; D may be TRBD2 (6 bases). TRBV6-7 has ORF status, its function being uncertain. V was cut by 2 bases and J by 2 bases, with 20 bases left in between. This CDR3 has 18 amino acids. The DNA of the CDR3 is TGTGCCAGCAGTTACGAGGATATTCGAGGCGGGAACACAGATACGCAGTATTTT. Its protein is CASSYEDIRGGNTDTQYF.

The chain has TRBV7-2 and TRBJ2-7; TRBD2 aligns across 13 bases. In germline, CDR1 is SGHTA, CDR2 FQGNSA. The V segment lost 4 bases and the J segment 8 bases; nucleotides outside the gene matches: 8. The CDR3 is made up of 15 amino acids. CDR3 region: CASSSGLAGAKKQYF. In DNA, the CDR3 is TGTGCCAGCAGCTCTGGACTAGCGGGGGCGAAGAAGCAGTACTTC. Drawing the rest from reference TRBV7-2 and TRBJ2-7, the complete variable domain is GAGVSQSPSNKVTEKGKDVELRCDPISGHTALYWYRQSLGQGLEFLIYFQGNSAPDKSGLPSDRFSAERTGGSVSTLTIQRTQQEDSAVYLCASSSGLAGAKKQYFGPGTRLTVT.

The V and J genes are TRBV6-5 and TRBJ1-5; D uncertain. V was clipped by 4 bases and J by 4 bases, with 8 bases between them. Germline V CDR1 and CDR2: MNHEY, SVGAGI. The CDR3 covers 13 residues. Written as DNA, the CDR3 is TGTGCCAGCAGTTCGCGGGTAAATCAGCCCCAGCATTTT. Translated, it gives CASSSRVNQPQHF.

The chain couples TRBV5-5 to TRBJ2-7; perhaps TRBD2 as D (6 bases). V was cut by 4 bases and J by 2 bases, with 13 bases left in between. Germline CDR1 and CDR2: SGHKS and YYEKEE (reference sequence). This CDR3 has 14 residues. CDR3 region: CASSTLAGPYEQYF. The CDR3 DNA follows: TGTGCCAGCAGCACCCTCGCGGGGCCCTACGAGCAGTACTTC.

The rearrangement uses TRBV14 and TRBJ2-6, with D unclear. Between the trimmed V and J ends, which lost 1 base and 0 bases, there was a span of 4 bases. Germline values: CDR1 SGHDN, CDR2 FVKESK. CDR3 length equals 15 residues. Here the CDR3 DNA reads TGTGCCAGCAGCCAAGCCCACTCTGGGGCCAACGTCCTGACTTTC. Its translation is CASSQAHSGANVLTF.

Only a few counts were recorded for this clone. V is TRBV7-2 and J is TRBJ1-2, with TRBD1 matching 7 bases. Germline V CDR1 and CDR2: SGHTA, FQGNSA. CDR3 length: 12 residues. V dropped 3 bases and J dropped 7; count of bases not matched to a gene: 2. CDR3 residues: CASSFDRVGYTF. The DNA for the CDR3 is TGTGCCAGCAGCTTCGACAGGGTTGGCTACACCTTC.

This sequence joins TRBV11-2 and TRBJ2-1; possible D gene TRBD2, 5 bases. V gave up 5 bases and J gave up 13 bases, with 12 bases separating them. The CDR3 totals 11 residues. CDR1 and CDR2 (germline): SGHAT, FQNNGV. CDR3 nucleotide sequence: TGTGCCAGCAGCGACCTAGCCCATCAGTTCTTC. As protein: CASSDLAHQFF.

CDR3 loop: CASRPHLDSEAFF. CDR3 nucleotide sequence: TGTGCCAGCAGACCACACTTGGACTCTGAAGCTTTCTTT. V is TRBV27 and J is TRBJ1-1; D uncertain. Germline V lookup: CDR1 MNHEY, CDR2 SMNVEV (reference sequence). With 6 bases removed from V and 6 bases from J, the gap between germline ends came to 14 bases. This CDR3 comprises 13 residues.

The sample holds one count of this clone. The chain is built from TRBV2 and TRBJ1-1; D is perhaps TRBD1 (6 bases). The CDR3 covers 13 residues. Trimming shortened V by 4 bases and J by 6 bases, and 12 bases separated the two germline ends. The germline V gene encodes CDR1 SNHLY and CDR2 FYNNEI. The CDR3, as DNA: TGTGCCAGCAGTGTCGAGACAGGCTCTGAAGCTTTCTTT. Its protein is CASSVETGSEAFF.

V is TRBV11-2 and J is TRBJ2-2; weak D call: TRBD1 (5 bases). This CDR3 is 17 amino acids long. V was pared by 5 bases and J by 3 bases, with 19 bases between. Germline V gene lookup returns CDR1 SGHAT and CDR2 FQNNGV. CDR3 nucleotide sequence: TGTGCCAGCAGCCAACGCCCGTCAGGGATGGACACCGGGGAGCTGTTTTTT. Encoded protein: CASSQRPSGMDTGELFF.

The chain couples TRBV28 to TRBJ2-5, with D perhaps assigned TRBD1 or TRBD2 (5 bases each). V was cut by 7 bases and J by 4 bases, with 19 bases left in between. Germline V gives CDR1 MDHEN, CDR2 SYDVKM. The length of the CDR3 is 15 residues. The CDR3 DNA follows: TGTGCCAGCACCGTTGGGTATGGGGGTGGAGAGACCCAGTACTTC. It codes for CASTVGYGGGETQYF. Full variable domain (missing parts from reference TRBV28 and TRBJ2-5): DVKVTQSSRYLVKRTGEKVFLECVQDMDHENMFWYRQDPGLGLRLIYFSYDVKMKEKGDIPEGYSVSREKKERFSLILESASTNQTSMYLCASTVGYGGGETQYFGPGTRLLVL.

This chain links TRBV11-2 with TRBJ2-5, with D tentatively TRBD1 (6 bases). CDR1 is SGHAT and CDR2 is FQNNGV in the germline V gene. This CDR3 has 13 residues. The V gene lost 5 bases and the J gene lost 5 bases, with 12 bases spanning the gap. The CDR3 DNA is TGTGCCAGCAGCCGAGGGGGTCCCGAGACCCAGTACTTC. It codes for CASSRGGPETQYF.

The rearrangement joins TRBV5-1 to TRBJ2-3; TRBD2 matches 7 bases. Trimming cost V 4 bases and J 6 bases; bases outside gene matches: 11. Germline CDR1 is SGHRS and CDR2 is YFSETQ. This CDR3 has 15 amino acids. CDR3 DNA: TGCGCCAGCAGCCCTGGTGCCCCGGGGGGTGATACGCAGTATTTT. This codes for CASSPGAPGGDTQYF. Together with reference TRBV5-1 and TRBJ2-3, the CDR3 gives the full variable domain: KAGVTQTPRYLIKTRGQQVTLSCSPISGHRSVSWYQQTPGQGLQFLFEYFSETQRNKGNFPGRFSGRQFSNSRSEMNVSTLELGDSALYLCASSPGAPGGDTQYFGPGTRLTVL.

The CDR3 DNA is TGTGCCAGCGGGGCTAGCGGGATGTACAATGAGCAGTTCTTC. It specifies CASGASGMYNEQFF. The V gene is TRBV7-3, the J gene TRBJ2-1; 9 bases are a match to TRBD2. Trimming removed 8 bases from V and 4 bases from J; junction bases left unmatched: 6. CDR1 is SGHTA and CDR2 is FQGTGA in the germline V gene. The length of the CDR3 is 14 residues.

The CDR3 bases are TGTGCCAGTAGTGGACCCCCGGGCCGTCGAAATCTTGGGGCCAACGTCCTGACTTTC. Translating gives CASSGPPGRRNLGANVLTF. The chain is built from TRBV19 and TRBJ2-6, with D unclear. Germline CDR1 is LNHDA and CDR2 is SQIVND (reference sequence). This CDR3 is 19 amino acids long. The V and J ends lost 5 bases and 3 bases respectively, with 23 bases between them.

The gene calls are TRBV7-6 and TRBJ2-6, with 7 bases identical to TRBD2. CDR3 length: 17 residues. The junction had 6 bases not matched to a gene; V was cut back by 0 bases and J by 4 bases. CDR1 is SGHVS, CDR2 FNYEAQ, per germline. The CDR3 loop reads CASSLAGGRAGANVLTF. In DNA form, the CDR3 reads TGTGCCAGCAGCTTAGCGGGGGGGAGAGCCGGGGCCAACGTCCTGACTTTC.

The rearrangement uses TRBV2 and TRBJ2-7; no clear D. The CDR3 is 13 amino acids. The germline V and J ends were trimmed by 5 bases and 2 bases, with 10 bases remaining between them. The germline V gene encodes CDR1 SNHLY and CDR2 FYNNEI. The CDR3 spells CASSFGPTYEQYF. In DNA form, the CDR3 reads TGTGCCAGCAGTTTCGGGCCCACCTACGAGCAGTACTTC. The whole variable domain, filled in from reference TRBV2 and TRBJ2-7, reads EPEVTQTPSHQVTQMGQEVILRCVPISNHLYFYWYRQILGQKVEFLVSFYNNEISEKSEIFDDQFSVERPDGSNFTLKIRSTKLEDSAMYFCASSFGPTYEQYFGPGTRLTVT.

CDR3 DNA sequence: TGTGCCAGCAGTTTAGCTAGCGGGAGTTCTGGGGCCAACGTCCTGACTTTC. Residues: CASSLASGSSGANVLTF. The V call is TRBV27, the J call TRBJ2-6; 10 nucleotides agree with TRBD2. The CDR3 covers 17 residues. CDR1 and CDR2 from the germline V gene are MNHEY and SMNVEV (reference sequence). Trimming cost V 2 bases and J 1 base; bases outside gene matches: 2.

In regard to this clone: The same CDR3 is also encoded by other DNA sequences in this sample. The rearrangement links TRBV19 to TRBJ1-1; TRBD1 matches 7 bases. Per germline, CDR1 LNHDA and CDR2 SQIVND (reference sequence). The CDR3 has 14 amino acids. V was clipped by 4 bases and J by 4 bases; unmatched bases: 6. In nucleotides, the CDR3 is TGTGCCAGTAGTACCGGCAGGGGGGGCACTGAAGCTTTCTTT. It translates to CASSTGRGGTEAFF.

For this clone: The same CDR3 also results from other DNA sequences found in this sample. The CDR3 nucleotides read TGCGCCAGCAGCTTCGGGACTAGTGGCAATGAGCAGTTCTTC. Translation: CASSFGTSGNEQFF. The chain combines TRBV5-1 with TRBJ2-1; 8 nucleotides line up with TRBD2. This CDR3 has 14 residues. The V gene end was trimmed by 2 bases and the J gene end by 6 bases; junction bases not matched to a gene: 4. Germline V CDR1 and CDR2: SGHRS, YFSETQ.